A few counts support the clone carrying this T cell receptor beta chain. Its antigen is not known. The data belong to a study of T-cell memory formation after mild COVID-19. About the research overall: The TCR clusters were mostly specific to one donor.

The germline gives CDR1 SGHRS, CDR2 YFSETQ. The CDR3 covers 14 residues. V lost 0 bases, J lost 3 bases, and 9 bases lay in between. Using its own MiXCR run on the 5' RACE reads, TCRdb lists one record per CDR3 protein. The sample yields hundreds of thousands of distinct CDR3 sequences, 15% to 20% seen once. Notes on the study in general: Contracting CD4+ clones sat mainly in CM and EM; CD8+ in EMRA. Day 15 to 85 contracting clones showed balanced CD4/CD8; day 15 to 37 expanders favored CD4+.

The TCR was taken from an adult woman who had mild COVID-19 (a few samples of this study predate the infection). Cell type and time point are not known. The sample taken for sequencing was PBMCs or a T cell subset sorted from them (not recorded which). This rearrangement joins TRBV5-1 to TRBJ2-5, with a weak D call TRBD1 (6 bases). DNA of the CDR3: TGCGCCAGCAGCTTGGGGCACAGGGAAGAGACCCAGTACTTC. As protein: CASSLGHREETQYF.